One TCR beta chain is described in this entry. This sample is drawn from a study of control samples from healthy donors and cancer patients. The germline gives CDR1 MNHEY, CDR2 SMNVEV (reference sequence). Deletions cut 2 bases from V and 3 bases from J, with 8 bases between. The CDR3 extends over 13 amino acids. The protocol was immunoSEQ multiplex PCR, while the TCRdb copy is restricted to in-frame clones and leaves out a portion. The table includes 50,000 to 55,000 clones, approximately 90% detected once. Sequencing was carried out using PBMCs. V usage is TRBV27 and J usage is TRBJ2-7, with TRBD2 as a possible D gene (6 bases). The origin of this receptor is a man aged 40-49 years with colorectal cancer. The CDR3 nucleotides are TGTGCCAGCAGTTTAGATAGCGGCTACGAGCAGTACTTC. Its translation is CASSLDSGYEQYF.